This TCR beta chain came from a study of post-analysis software for immune sequencing data. Study background: The courses of disease that were included comprised relapsing-remitting, secondary progressive and progressive-relapsing multiple sclerosis. Study-level findings and limits: Higher frequency in patients than in controls was seen for roughly five TRBV segments, with TRBV5-6, TRBV5-1 and TRBV20-1 among them. Significantly lower normalized Chao1 diversity was found in patients with multiple sclerosis relative to controls.

Unique molecular identifiers were built into the TCR beta cDNA libraries. T cells, about 0.85 to 11 million of them, yielded 500,000 or so cDNA molecules. One entry per CDR3 protein, called by TCRdb with MiXCR from the PCR reads. The repertoire consists of 700,000 to 800,000 distinct CDR3 sequences, with 25% to 30% occurring once and the leading ten covering roughly 0.57%. Note on this clonotype: What it binds is not known.

Germline CDR1 and CDR2: SGHAT and FQNNGV. This CDR3 region has 12 residues. The V end lost 7 bases, the J end lost 4 bases, and 10 bases lay between the germline ends. Sequences were obtained from blood. The sequence was collected from a girl aged 5-17 years with multiple sclerosis. The chain links TRBV11-2 to TRBJ2-5; D remains unclear. The CDR3: CASTPVGETQYF. CDR3 DNA: TGTGCCAGCACCCCGGTGGGAGAGACCCAGTACTTC.